This is a list of T cell receptor beta chains from one sample in a study of T cell responses to AZD1222 COVID-19 vaccine. Method: immunoSEQ multiplex PCR; TCRdb's copy keeps in-frame clones and lacks some. Of 200,000 or so clones in the sample, over 80% were seen once. Sequences were derived from peripheral blood, sampled on day 0 of AZD1222 vaccination. The receptors come from an adult in good health. Both conserved end residues are part of each CDR3. Fields, in order: V gene, J gene, D gene, clone size, CDR3 DNA, CDR3 protein. A D gene is named only where the DNA matches it firmly. Size tells how often a clone was seen (once, few, many) or the class of an expanded clone, and some rows leave it out.

>TRBV5-4|TRBJ1-1|-|-
TGTGCCAGCAGCCAAGACCCGAACACTGAAGCTTTCTTT
CASSQDPNTEAFF
>TRBV3-1/TRBV3-2|TRBJ1-1|-|-
TGTGCCAGCAGCCGCACGGGGGACGACCTGAACACTGAAGCTTTCTTT
CASSRTGDDLNTEAFF
>TRBV5-1|TRBJ1-1|-|-
TGCGCCAGCAGCTTGGCAGGGTTACACACTGAAGCTTTCTTT
CASSLAGLHTEAFF
>TRBV28|TRBJ2-2|-|-
TGTGCCAGCAGTTTAAAGGCGGGGGCCGGCACCGGGGAGCTGTTTTTT
CASSLKAGAGTGELFF
>TRBV7-9|TRBJ2-7|TRBD1|once
TGTGCCAGCAGCTTAGCGAGGGGACAGTCTGCCTACGAGCAGTACTTC
CASSLARGQSAYEQYF
>TRBV5-8|TRBJ1-5|TRBD1|-
TGTGCCAGCAGCTTTACAGGGGGATTAAGCAATCAGCCCCAGCATTTT
CASSFTGGLSNQPQHF
>TRBV5-4|TRBJ1-2|TRBD1|-
TGTGCCAGCAGCAAGGACAGGGGACCTAACTATGGCTACACCTTC
CASSKDRGPNYGYTF
>TRBV19|TRBJ2-1|TRBD1|-
TGTGCCAGTAGTGCGGGGACAGGGGTCCATGAGCAGTTCTTC
CASSAGTGVHEQFF
>TRBV3-1/TRBV3-2|TRBJ1-1|TRBD1|-
TGTGCCAGCAGCCGCGGACAGGGGGGGACTGAAGCTTTCTTT
CASSRGQGGTEAFF
>TRBV29-1|TRBJ2-5|-|-
TGCAGCGGGAGGGAGGGGGCAAGGGAGACCCAGTACTTC
CSGREGARETQYF
>TRBV6-5|TRBJ2-5|-|-
TGTGCCAGCACCCCTCGGCCTGAGGAGACCCAGTACTTC
CASTPRPEETQYF
>TRBV11-3|TRBJ1-1|-|-
TGTGCCAGCAGCTTAGGTGTGTCCACTGAAGCTTTCTTT
CASSLGVSTEAFF
>TRBV7-8|TRBJ1-6|TRBD1|-
TGTGCCAGCAGCTTAGCGACAGGGGGCTGGACTGCTGGTTCACCCCTCCACTTT
CASSLATGGWTAGSPLHF
>TRBV5-6|TRBJ2-7|-|-
TGTGCCAGCAGCTTCGGTCACGAGCAGTACTTC
CASSFGHEQYF
>TRBV29-1|TRBJ1-1|-|few
TGCAGCGTGAGGACACTTCTGGGGACTGAAGCTTTCTTT
CSVRTLLGTEAFF
>TRBV30|TRBJ1-1|TRBD1|once
TGTGCCGGTGACAGGGGCACTGAAGCTTTCTTT
CAGDRGTEAFF
>TRBV4-1|TRBJ1-6|-|-
TGCGCCAGCAGCCAAGCCGGACAGATTAATTCACCCCTCCACTTT
CASSQAGQINSPLHF
>TRBV6-1|TRBJ2-7|-|-
TGTGCCAGCAGTGGGGACACTCCAAAGACCCCCTACGAGCAGTACTTC
CASSGDTPKTPYEQYF
>TRBV2|TRBJ2-7|-|-
TGTGCCAGCAGTCCCCATTTCCTCGGCGAGTACTTC
CASSPHFLGEYF
>TRBV11-2|TRBJ2-1|TRBD2|once
TGTGCCAGCAGCTTAGAACCCTCCAGCGGGACTTACAATGAGCAGTTCTTC
CASSLEPSSGTYNEQFF
>TRBV4-1|TRBJ1-1|-|-
TGCGCCAGCAGCCCCGTGGTTCGCCGGACAGAATCCGGGTTGCCTGAAGCTTTCTTT
CASSPVVRRTESGLPEAFF
>TRBV18|TRBJ1-1|TRBD1|-
TGTGCCAGCTCCACAGGGGGCTTGACTGAAGCTTTCTTT
CASSTGGLTEAFF
>TRBV5-4|TRBJ2-4|TRBD1|-
TGTGCCAGCAGCTTGAAACCGGGACAGGGGCCCAAAAACATTCAGTACTTC
CASSLKPGQGPKNIQYF
>TRBV19|TRBJ1-2|TRBD1|-
TGTGCCAGTAGTACACAGGGGGCAAGGTATGGCTACACCTTC
CASSTQGARYGYTF
>TRBV3-1/TRBV3-2|TRBJ1-2|TRBD1|-
TGTGCCAGCAGCCAAGAGGACAGGGACTATGGCTACACCTTC
CASSQEDRDYGYTF
>TRBV7-9|TRBJ1-1|TRBD1|once
TGTGCCAGCAGCTCATGGGACAGGGATGAAGCTTTCTTT
CASSSWDRDEAFF
>TRBV2|TRBJ1-5|TRBD1|-
TGTGCCAGCAAAGGGGGCGGTCAGCCCCAGCATTTT
CASKGGGQPQHF
>TRBV28|TRBJ1-5|-|-
TGTGCCAGCACCCTAAGTGGGGGCCTCAGCAATCAGCCCCAGCATTTT
CASTLSGGLSNQPQHF
>TRBV7-8|TRBJ2-3|-|-
TGTGCCAGCAGCTTAGGGGTGGGATCCCCAGATACGCAGTATTTT
CASSLGVGSPDTQYF
>TRBV27|TRBJ1-1|-|-
TGTGCCAGCAGTTTTTACGGGGGAGGCGGGAACACTGAAGCTTTCTTT
CASSFYGGGGNTEAFF
>TRBV6-2/TRBV6-3|TRBJ2-1|TRBD1|-
TGTGCCAGCAGTTGGGACAGGGGTTATGAGCAGTTCTTC
CASSWDRGYEQFF
>TRBV30|TRBJ2-2|TRBD1|-
TGTGCCTGGAGGGACAGGTCGAACACCGGGGAGCTGTTTTTT
CAWRDRSNTGELFF
>TRBV25-1|TRBJ1-2|-|once
TGTGCCAGCAGTCCCCGGGACTCGCACTCAATTAACTATGGCTACACCTTC
CASSPRDSHSINYGYTF
>TRBV5-1|TRBJ1-3|-|few
TGCGCCAGCAGCTCCTTTGATCCAGGGGTAAATCCCATATATTTT
CASSSFDPGVNPIYF
>TRBV30|TRBJ1-1|-|-
TGTGCCAGCGGACATATGAACACTGAAGCTTTCTTT
CASGHMNTEAFF
>TRBV2|TRBJ2-1|TRBD2|-
TGTGCCAGCAGGGGGGTAAGCGGGAGGAACAATGAGCAGTTCTTC
CASRGVSGRNNEQFF
>TRBV5-5|TRBJ2-3|TRBD1|-
TGTGCCAGCAGCTTACGCCCGACAGGGGGCTACACAGATACGCAGTATTTT
CASSLRPTGGYTDTQYF
>TRBV11-3|TRBJ2-6|-|-
TGTGCCAGCAGCCACTCGAGGGGAGGCTCTGGGGCCAACGTCCTGACTTTC
CASSHSRGGSGANVLTF
>TRBV7-3|TRBJ2-1|-|-
TGTGCCAGCAGCTTAAATCGGGGTGGGAATGAGCAGTTCTTC
CASSLNRGGNEQFF
>TRBV7-9|TRBJ2-3|-|-
TGTGCCAGCAGCTCCGCTTCGCGGTTCAGCACAGATACGCAGTATTTT
CASSSASRFSTDTQYF
>TRBV14|TRBJ2-2|-|-
TGTGCCAGCAGCCAAGTCTATCGGAACACCGGGGAGCTGTTTTTT
CASSQVYRNTGELFF
>TRBV2|TRBJ1-2|-|-
TGTGCCAGCAGTGTGGTGGGGATGGATGGCTACACCTTC
CASSVVGMDGYTF
>TRBV7-9|TRBJ1-1|-|-
TGTGCCAGCAGCCCGGGGGACACTGAAGCTTTCTTT
CASSPGDTEAFF
>TRBV25-1|TRBJ1-2|TRBD1|-
TGTGCCAGCAGTGACTCTAGGGGACAGAACTTCAGGGGCTACACCTTC
CASSDSRGQNFRGYTF
>TRBV7-2|TRBJ2-1|TRBD1|-
TGTGCCAGCAGCTCCAACAGGGGATCGAATGAGCAGTTCTTC
CASSSNRGSNEQFF
>TRBV21-1|TRBJ1-5|-|-
TGTGCCAGCAGCAAAGAGGTTCGGAGTCCGTGCAATCAGCCCCAGCATTTT
CASSKEVRSPCNQPQHF
>TRBV10-3|TRBJ1-2|-|-
TGTGCCATCAGTGGTAAACAGGGTAGCTACACCTTC
CAISGKQGSYTF
>TRBV9|TRBJ2-1|-|-
TGTGCCAGCAGCGTAGGTCAAGTTGGGGTGGGGTTTTGGGAGCAGTTCTTC
CASSVGQVGVGFWEQFF
>TRBV5-1|TRBJ1-5|-|once
TGCGCCAGCAGCTCCGGAGATAGCAATCAGCCCCAGCATTTT
CASSSGDSNQPQHF
>TRBV4-2|TRBJ2-5|-|once
TGTGCCAGCAGCCAAGATCAGGGCCCGGTGGCCCAGTACTTC
CASSQDQGPVAQYF
>TRBV10-3|TRBJ2-3|TRBD2|-
TGTGCCATCAGTGAGCGGGAGGTATATACGCAGTATTTT
CAISEREVYTQYF
>TRBV5-4|TRBJ2-7|-|-
TGTGCCAGCAGTCCTGTGTCCAGCTCCTACGAGCAGTACTTC
CASSPVSSSYEQYF
>TRBV19|TRBJ2-1|-|-
TGTGCCAGTAGTATTCCAGGACAAACGGGCAATGAGCAGTTCTTC
CASSIPGQTGNEQFF
>TRBV7-2|TRBJ2-5|-|-
TGTGCCAGCAGCTCTTTTAGCGCTAGCCGAGTAGAGACCCAGTACTTC
CASSSFSASRVETQYF
>TRBV30|TRBJ2-3|TRBD1|-
TGTGCCTGGAGTGTACTGAAAGGGGGCCTGGTTTTTGGAGATACGCAGTATTTT
CAWSVLKGGLVFGDTQYF